Reported below is one T cell receptor beta chain. These data come from a study of cytomegalovirus exposure and HLA in healthy donors. CDR1 is SGHRS and CDR2 is YFSETQ in the germline V gene. The CDR3 extends over 16 amino acids. V was trimmed by 0 bases and J by 0 bases, leaving 13 bases between them. Vbeta (60) and Jbeta (13) primers were used in the PCR. Clones were read by immunoSEQ multiplex PCR, and TCRdb kept only the in-frame ones, dropping some. The sample lists about 160,000 clones, over 70% occurring once. The TCR comes from a woman aged 25 to 39 in good health and CMV-seronegative. The V and J genes are TRBV5-1 and TRBJ2-7, with D maybe TRBD1 (5 bases). What was sequenced was PBMCs. The CDR3 DNA reads as TGCGCCAGCAGCTTGGACCCGACAGCCTACTCCTACGAGCAGTACTTC. Its protein product is CASSLDPTAYSYEQYF.